The next 29 T cell receptor beta chains were all read from a single sample in a study of beta chain features in type 1 diabetes. Study-wide results and limits: TCRB CDR3 length was moderately but significantly reduced in all four CD4+ subsets of Type 1 diabetes patients.

These receptors lack a known antigen. The whole isolated RNA underwent reverse transcription, so sequencing captured expressed TCRB transcripts. Assay used: immunoSEQ multiplex PCR; TCRdb lists only in-frame clones, some missing. The data hold approximately 600,000 clones, with 12% observed a single time. Sequenced input: naive CD4+ T cells from blood. The receptors shown here come from a man aged 30 to 45 with type 1 diabetes.

This clone was detected only a few times. This chain joins TRBV29-1 and TRBJ2-5; the D gene could be TRBD1 or TRBD2 (5 bases each). CDR3 length: 14 residues. V lost 3 bases and J lost 4, with 15 bases in between. Germline V gene sequence: CDR1 SQVTM, CDR2 ANQGSEA. The CDR3 DNA reads TGCAGCGTTGATCGACGAGGGGATGGAGAGACCCAGTACTTC. Translation gives CSVDRRGDGETQYF.

This clone showed up just a few times. The genes are TRBV11-2 and TRBJ2-5; 9 nucleotides agree with TRBD2. The CDR3 sequence is 17 residues long. With V trimmed by 5 bases and J by 5 bases, 15 bases remained unmatched. Germline CDR1 and CDR2: SGHAT and FQNNGV. The CDR3 DNA reads TGTGCCAGCAGCAACCCCAAAGGGACTAGCATCGCGGAGACCCAGTACTTC. It encodes CASSNPKGTSIAETQYF. The full variable domain, completed using reference TRBV11-2 and TRBJ2-5, is EAGVAQSPRYKIIEKRQSVAFWCNPISGHATLYWYQQILGQGPKLLIQFQNNGVVDDSQLPKDRFSAERLKGVDSTLKIQPAKLEDSAVYLCASSNPKGTSIAETQYFGPGTRLLVL.

This chain links TRBV11-3 with TRBJ2-2; a possible D gene is TRBD2 (5 bases). V was clipped by 5 bases and J by 0 bases, with 16 bases between them. The CDR3 extends over 17 amino acids. Per the germline V gene, CDR1 is SGHNT and CDR2 is YENEEA. CDR3 nucleotide sequence: TGTGCCAGCAGCGTGCAACCGGGGTCCGCGAACACCGGGGAGCTGTTTTTT. This codes for CASSVQPGSANTGELFF.

This clone was found a few times. This sequence joins TRBV7-2 and TRBJ1-3, with a possible D match to TRBD1 (5 bases). CDR3 length: 16 amino acids. Germline V gene data show CDR1 as SGHTA and CDR2 as FQGNSA. The germline V and J ends were trimmed by 1 base and 3 bases, with 13 bases remaining between them. The CDR3, as DNA: TGTGCCAGCAGCTTAGGATCACCTAGGGGTGGAAACACCATATATTTT. It yields the protein CASSLGSPRGGNTIYF.

This clone was detected a few times. The J gene is TRBJ1-5, the V gene TRBV25-1; D gene ambiguous. V shed 11 bases and J shed 2 bases, with 10 bases lying between them. The CDR3 runs to 12 residues. Germline V gives CDR1 MGHDK, CDR2 SYGVNS. CDR3 DNA sequence: TGTGCCTCCCAAAGGGGCAATCAGCCCCAGCATTTT. The encoded protein is CASQRGNQPQHF. Drawing the rest from reference TRBV25-1 and TRBJ1-5, the complete variable domain is EADIYQTPRYLVIGTGKKITLECSQTMGHDKMYWYQQDPGMELHLIHYSYGVNSTEKGDLSSESTVSRIRTEHFPLTLESARPSHTSQYLCASQRGNQPQHFGDGTRLSIL.

The chain uses TRBV7-9 and TRBJ2-1; TRBD1 matches 8 bases. CDR1 is SEHNR and CDR2 is FQNEAQ in the germline V gene (reference sequence). The CDR3 runs to 15 residues. V lost 7 bases, J lost 6 bases, and 11 bases stayed unmatched. The CDR3, as DNA: TGTGCCAGCACCCCCCAGGGGGCTCCTGTCAATGAGCAGTTCTTC. Its protein is CASTPQGAPVNEQFF.

This sequence joins TRBV5-4 and TRBJ1-2; D not certain. Trimming shortened V by 0 bases and J by 2 bases, and 8 bases separated the two germline ends. The CDR3 is 14 residues long. The germline gives CDR1 SGHNT, CDR2 YYREEE (reference sequence). The DNA of the CDR3 is TGTGCCAGCAGCTTGGAGCCTGGGAACTATGGCTACACCTTC. Amino acid sequence: CASSLEPGNYGYTF. The full variable domain, rest sourced from reference TRBV5-4 and TRBJ1-2, is ETGVTQSPTHLIKTRGQQVTLRCSSQSGHNTVSWYQQALGQGPQFIFQYYREEENGRGNFPPRFSGLQFPNYSSELNVNALELDDSALYLCASSLEPGNYGYTFGSGTRLTVV.

This clone was picked up a small number of times. The chain couples TRBV9 to TRBJ2-7; possibly TRBD2 for D (6 bases). V lost 0 bases and J lost 3, with 16 bases in between. The CDR3 spans 16 residues. CDR1 is SGDLS, CDR2 YYNGEE, per germline. CDR3 DNA: TGTGCCAGCAGCGTAGGTTTCCGGGAGACCTACTACGAGCAGTACTTC. Its translation is CASSVGFRETYYEQYF.

This clone has only a few counts. The chain combines TRBV5-8 with TRBJ2-2; D is unresolved. Trimming cost V 2 bases and J 4 bases, with 6 bases left between them. The CDR3 loop spans 13 amino acids. Germline CDR1 is SGHTS and CDR2 is YDEGEE. CDR3 coding DNA: TGTGCCAGCAGCTTTGGGTCCACCGGGGAGCTGTTTTTT. Amino acid sequence: CASSFGSTGELFF.

In this sample, this clone turned up a few times. This chain joins TRBV11-2 and TRBJ2-1; 8 nucleotides agree with TRBD2. The CDR3 loop spans 15 amino acids. Germline CDR1 reads SGHAT; CDR2 reads FQNNGV. The junction had 3 bases not matched to a gene; V was cut back by 3 bases and J by 2 bases. As DNA, the CDR3 is TGTGCCAGCAGCTTTCAGCGGGGGACCTACAATGAGCAGTTCTTC. This codes for CASSFQRGTYNEQFF. The complete variable domain, with remaining parts taken from reference TRBV11-2 and TRBJ2-1, reads EAGVAQSPRYKIIEKRQSVAFWCNPISGHATLYWYQQILGQGPKLLIQFQNNGVVDDSQLPKDRFSAERLKGVDSTLKIQPAKLEDSAVYLCASSFQRGTYNEQFFGPGTRLTVL.

The CDR3 DNA reads as TGTGCCAGCAGTGTAGACAGCGATCAGCCCCAGCATTTT. It translates to CASSVDSDQPQHF. The chain carries TRBV25-1 and TRBJ1-5; D possibly corresponds to TRBD1 (5 bases). The CDR3 is made up of 13 amino acids. Trimming took 4 bases from V and 5 from J, leaving 9 bases between them. Germline CDR1 MGHDK, CDR2 SYGVNS.

This clone appeared a few times. The chain has TRBV30 and TRBJ2-3, with D unclear. The CDR3 is made up of 13 amino acids. The V end lost 0 bases, the J end lost 6 bases, and 10 bases lay between the germline ends. CDR1 is GTSNPN, CDR2 SVGIG, per germline (reference sequence). The CDR3 loop reads CAWSVIWWDTQYF. Here the CDR3 DNA reads TGTGCCTGGAGTGTAATTTGGTGGGATACGCAGTATTTT.

The chain joins TRBV2 to TRBJ2-7; D call uncertain. V shed 4 bases and J shed 0 bases, with 7 bases lying between them. CDR3 length equals 13 residues. Germline V lookup: CDR1 SNHLY, CDR2 FYNNEI. The CDR3 is CASSARSSYEQYF. Here the CDR3 DNA reads TGTGCCAGCAGTGCAAGATCCTCCTACGAGCAGTACTTC.

This clone was detected a few times. The chain combines TRBV14 with TRBJ2-2; TRBD1 matches 7 bases. The CDR3 length is 18 residues. V lost 3 bases to trimming and J lost 1 base; unmatched junction nucleotides: 11. Per germline, CDR1 SGHDN and CDR2 FVKESK. CDR3 loop: CASSQKIRTGRNTGELFF. In DNA form, the CDR3 reads TGTGCCAGCAGCCAGAAAATCAGGACAGGAAGGAACACCGGGGAGCTGTTTTTT.

This clone has just a few counts. V is TRBV6-5 and J is TRBJ1-5, with D unresolved. Trimming removed 6 bases from V and 1 base from J, with 13 bases in between. Per germline, CDR1 MNHEY and CDR2 SVGAGI. The CDR3 covers 15 residues. CDR3 coding DNA: TGTGCCAGCAGACCCACAGCGACAAGCAATCAGCCCCAGCATTTT. Its translation is CASRPTATSNQPQHF.

The chain joins TRBV6-6 to TRBJ1-2; 8 positions match TRBD1. Per the germline V gene, CDR1 is MNHNY and CDR2 is SVGAGI (reference sequence). The CDR3 contains 16 residues. J gave up 4 bases and V 3 bases, and 10 bases lay outside the gene matches. CDR3 sequence (DNA): TGTGCCAGCAGTTATCAGGGGGCCCCTATCCCCTATGGCTACACCTTC. Translated, it gives CASSYQGAPIPYGYTF.

The V and J genes are TRBV5-4 and TRBJ1-1; 8 nucleotides match TRBD1. In germline, CDR1 is SGHNT, CDR2 YYREEE (reference sequence). Trimming took 5 bases from V and 7 from J; bases not matched to a gene: 7. CDR3 length: 13 residues. In DNA form, the CDR3 reads TGTGCCAGCAGTTATGACAGGGGCGGTGAAGCTTTCTTT. It yields the protein CASSYDRGGEAFF.

This clone was observed a few times. The chain couples TRBV4-2 to TRBJ2-2; TRBD1 or TRBD2 may be the D gene (5 bases each). CDR1 is LGHNA and CDR2 is YNFKEQ in the germline V gene. CDR3 length: 14 amino acids. V lost 4 bases and J lost 1, with 7 bases in between. This CDR3 is CASSPGRNTGELFF. The DNA of the CDR3 is TGTGCCAGCAGCCCGGGACGGAACACCGGGGAGCTGTTTTTT.

This clone has just a few counts. The J gene is TRBJ2-1, the V gene TRBV6-5; 9 bases are a match to TRBD1. The J segment lost 7 bases and the V segment lost 2 bases, leaving 9 bases of the junction unmatched. The germline V gene encodes CDR1 MNHEY and CDR2 SVGAGI. This CDR3 is built from 16 residues. CDR3 sequence (DNA): TGTGCCAGCAGTTACACCTCCGGGACAGGGTCTAATGAGCAGTTCTTC. Amino acids: CASSYTSGTGSNEQFF.

In DNA, the CDR3 is TGTGCCAGCAGCCTCGGGACAGGCGTATTCACCGGGGCCAACGTCCTGACTTTC. Translated: CASSLGTGVFTGANVLTF. The chain links TRBV28 to TRBJ2-6; 8 nucleotides agree with TRBD1. This CDR3 has 18 residues. V gave up 6 bases and J gave up 4 bases; unmatched junction bases: 14. Germline V gene data show CDR1 as MDHEN and CDR2 as SYDVKM.

This chain uses TRBV9 with TRBJ2-1; 10 bases are shared with TRBD1. The V gene end was trimmed by 5 bases and the J gene end by 4 bases; junction bases not matched to a gene: 6. The germline gives CDR1 SGDLS, CDR2 YYNGEE. This CDR3 comprises 15 residues. CDR3 coding DNA: TGTGCCAGCAGTGAAACGGGACAGGGGTACAATGAGCAGTTCTTC. This sequence encodes CASSETGQGYNEQFF.

The J gene is TRBJ2-7, the V gene TRBV29-1; 10 bases are shared with TRBD2. CDR1 and CDR2 (germline): SQVTM, ANQGSEA. Trimming cost V 3 bases and J 2 bases; bases outside gene matches: 7. This CDR3 has 15 residues. The CDR3 loop reads CSVDIQRGGTYEQYF. The CDR3 DNA sequence: TGCAGCGTTGATATCCAGCGGGGGGGAACCTACGAGCAGTACTTC.

A few counts support this clone. The chain combines TRBV2 with TRBJ1-1; possibly TRBD1 for D (5 bases). The germline CDR1 and CDR2 sequences are SNHLY and FYNNEI. The CDR3 runs 11 residues. Between the trimmed V and J ends, which lost 4 bases and 11 bases, there was a span of 11 bases. The DNA for the CDR3 is TGTGCCAGCAGTGTGACAGTCGGCGCTTTCTTT. It translates to CASSVTVGAFF.

The CDR3, as DNA: TGCGCCAGCAGCCAAGGGGGGGCCGTGAAGGTCCATGAGCAGTTCTTC. Its translation is CASSQGGAVKVHEQFF. The V and J genes are TRBV4-3 and TRBJ2-1, with D perhaps being TRBD1 or TRBD2 (6 bases each). This CDR3 region has 16 residues. The germline V gene encodes CDR1 LGHNA and CDR2 YSLEER. The V and J ends lost 1 base and 8 bases respectively, with 18 bases between them.

The chain has TRBV29-1 and TRBJ2-7; a weak D match, TRBD2 (6 bases). The germline CDR1 and CDR2 sequences are SQVTM and ANQGSEA. The CDR3 sequence is 15 residues long. Trimming took 3 bases from V and 1 from J, leaving 16 bases between them. Here the CDR3 DNA reads TGCAGCGTTGAGAATCGGGGGTTGGGATCCTACGAGCAGTACTTC. The encoded protein is CSVENRGLGSYEQYF.

This clone was observed a handful of times. The rearrangement links TRBV6-6 to TRBJ2-3; D remains unclear. The CDR3 has 12 residues. Looked up from germline, CDR1 is MNHNY and CDR2 is SVGAGI (reference sequence). Trimming cost V 6 bases and J 3 bases, with 7 bases left between them. CDR3 coding DNA: TGTGCCAGCAGACTACTGACAGATACGCAGTATTTT. It encodes CASRLLTDTQYF.

This clone has just a few counts. The chain links TRBV28 to TRBJ2-3; 9 bases line up with TRBD2. With V trimmed by 3 bases and J by 5 bases, 6 bases remained unmatched. The CDR3 consists of 15 residues. The V gene's germline CDR1 is MDHEN and CDR2 SYDVKM. This chain's CDR3 is CASSFGGGAGDTQYF. The CDR3 DNA sequence: TGTGCCAGCAGTTTCGGCGGGGGGGCAGGAGATACGCAGTATTTT.

The chain uses TRBV18 and TRBJ2-5; 8 nucleotides align to TRBD1. This CDR3 spans 16 amino acids. Looked up from germline, CDR1 is KGHSH and CDR2 is LQKENI. After removal of 1 base from V and 0 bases from J, the junction contained 4 bases not matched to a gene. CDR3: CASSPQAGGNQETQYF. CDR3 in DNA: TGTGCCAGCTCACCACAGGCAGGGGGCAACCAAGAGACCCAGTACTTC.

This clone was seen a few times. J is TRBJ1-3 and V is TRBV16; D gene unclear. This CDR3 contains 15 residues. Trimming shortened V by 4 bases and J by 0 bases, and 10 bases separated the two germline ends. Germline V CDR1 and CDR2: KGHSY, FQNENV. This CDR3 reads CASSPQMYSGNTIYF. The CDR3 nucleotides are TGTGCCAGCAGCCCCCAAATGTACTCTGGAAACACCATATATTTT.